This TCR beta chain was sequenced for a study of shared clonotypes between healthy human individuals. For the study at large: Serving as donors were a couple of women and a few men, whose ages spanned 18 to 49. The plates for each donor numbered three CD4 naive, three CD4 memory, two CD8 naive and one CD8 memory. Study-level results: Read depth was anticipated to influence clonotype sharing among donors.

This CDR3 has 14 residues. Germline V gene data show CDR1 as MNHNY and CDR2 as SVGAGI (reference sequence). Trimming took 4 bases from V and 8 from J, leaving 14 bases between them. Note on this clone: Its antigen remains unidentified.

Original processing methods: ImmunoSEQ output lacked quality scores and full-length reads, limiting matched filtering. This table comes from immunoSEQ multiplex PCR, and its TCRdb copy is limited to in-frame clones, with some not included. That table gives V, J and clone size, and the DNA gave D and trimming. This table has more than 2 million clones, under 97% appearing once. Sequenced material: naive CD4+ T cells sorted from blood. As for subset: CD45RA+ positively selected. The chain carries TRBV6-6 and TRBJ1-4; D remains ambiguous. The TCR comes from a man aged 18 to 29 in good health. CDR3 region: CASSSPEGREKLFF. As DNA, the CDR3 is TGTGCCAGCAGTTCCCCGGAAGGGAGGGAAAAACTGTTTTTT.